Listed here is a single T cell receptor (beta chain). This sample was included in a study of blood T cell repertoires in COVID-19. TCRdb's table, derived via immunoSEQ multiplex PCR, lists solely in-frame clones and lacks some. In the table there are approximately 180,000 clones, 70% to 85% of which are singletons. Per the germline V gene, CDR1 is SGHTA and CDR2 is FQGNSA. The length of the CDR3 is 16 residues. The ends lost 0 bases at V and 2 bases at J; junction bases unmatched: 4. The rearrangement links TRBV7-2 to TRBJ1-2, with 9 bases lining up with TRBD1. This receptor was identified in a woman older than 75 with acute or convalescent COVID-19. Sequencing used peripheral blood. The CDR3 DNA is TGTGCCAGCAGCTTAGCCGGGACAGGGTTAAACTATGGCTACACCTTC. Protein sequence: CASSLAGTGLNYGYTF.